The 22 T cell receptor beta chains given below trace back to one sample, sequenced in a study of shared clonotypes between healthy human individuals. Produced via immunoSEQ multiplex PCR; TCRdb's table is partial and in-frame only. The sample lists about 2 million clones; 85% to 95% were seen once. The sequenced sample was naive CD4+ T cells sorted from blood. Subset here: CD45RA+ positively selected. Receptors were obtained from a man aged 18 to 29 in good health.

V is TRBV6-1 and J is TRBJ2-7; 11 positions match TRBD1. Germline V lookup: CDR1 MNHNS, CDR2 SASEGT. Trimming took 6 bases from V and 9 from J; bases not matched to a gene: 10. There are 14 residues in the CDR3. CDR3 loop: CASRAGQGAGTQYF. In DNA form, the CDR3 reads TGTGCCAGCAGAGCCGGACAGGGGGCGGGTACGCAGTACTTC.

The rearrangement joins TRBV14 to TRBJ2-7; 8 bases map to TRBD1. V lost 2 bases and J lost 3; bases outside the gene matches: 3. Germline CDR1 SGHDN, CDR2 FVKESK. The CDR3 is 14 amino acids. DNA of the CDR3: TGTGCCAGCAGCCAATGGACAGGGCACTACGAGCAGTACTTC. Encoded protein: CASSQWTGHYEQYF.

V gene TRBV4-3 combines with J gene TRBJ1-4, with D possibly matching TRBD1 (5 bases). This CDR3 comprises 15 residues. Deletions cut 1 base from V and 7 bases from J, with 13 bases between. Germline CDR1 and CDR2: LGHNA and YSLEER. The CDR3 sequence: CASSQVRGRVEKLFF. The DNA for the CDR3 is TGCGCCAGCAGCCAAGTCCGTGGCAGGGTTGAAAAACTGTTTTTT.

CDR3 bases: TGTGCCAGCAGCCTAACAACTTCCGGGCCTCAAAGAAATCAGCCCCAGCATTTT. It is translated as CASSLTTSGPQRNQPQHF. The chain links TRBV28 to TRBJ1-5; D is undetermined. This CDR3 has 18 amino acids. Germline V gene lookup returns CDR1 MDHEN and CDR2 SYDVKM. Trimming removed 6 bases from V and 4 bases from J, with 25 bases in between.

V and J are TRBV5-6 and TRBJ2-5, with unresolved D. The CDR3 has 14 amino acids. V was trimmed by 1 base and J by 5 bases, leaving 12 bases between them. The germline V gene encodes CDR1 SGHDT and CDR2 YYEEEE. The CDR3: CASSLLAGYETQYF. CDR3 sequence (DNA): TGTGCCAGCAGCTTGCTGGCTGGTTACGAGACCCAGTACTTC.

CDR3 bases: TGTGCCAGCAGTGGCGGGACGGTCAATTCACCCCTCCACTTT. Residues: CASSGGTVNSPLHF. This chain joins TRBV28 and TRBJ1-6; D may be TRBD1 (5 bases). Trimming left V 5 bases short and J 7 bases short, with 12 bases between. Germline lookup yields CDR1 MDHEN and CDR2 SYDVKM. The CDR3 sequence is 14 residues long.

The chain carries TRBV9 and TRBJ2-3; D gene uncertain. Germline V gene data show CDR1 as SGDLS and CDR2 as YYNGEE. With 2 bases removed from V and 4 bases from J, the gap between germline ends came to 11 bases. The CDR3 extends over 14 amino acids. This CDR3 is CASSVVSRPDTQYF. In DNA form, the CDR3 reads TGTGCCAGCAGCGTTGTGTCGCGGCCAGATACGCAGTATTTT.

The chain uses TRBV30 and TRBJ2-3; 8 bases agree with TRBD2. The ends lost 0 bases at V and 0 bases at J; junction bases unmatched: 5. The CDR3 length is 16 residues. Germline CDR1 reads GTSNPN; CDR2 reads SVGIG (reference sequence). CDR3 bases: TGTGCCTGGAGTGTACCAGCGGGGGCCAGCACAGATACGCAGTATTTT. Its translation: CAWSVPAGASTDTQYF.

The chain recombines TRBV4-3 with TRBJ2-5; D could derive from TRBD1 or TRBD2 (6 bases each). CDR1 and CDR2 from the germline V gene are LGHNA and YSLEER. The CDR3 covers 16 residues. V was shortened by 0 bases and J by 5 bases, with 16 bases between the two germline ends. In DNA, the CDR3 is TGCGCCAGCAGCCAAGATGTGGGGGGCGGGATGGAGACCCAGTACTTC. Amino acids: CASSQDVGGGMETQYF.

The chain has TRBV12-5 and TRBJ1-3; D is perhaps TRBD1 (6 bases). Germline V gene sequence: CDR1 LGHNT, CDR2 FRNRAP. Deletions cut 6 bases from V and 4 bases from J, with 16 bases between. The CDR3 sequence is 15 residues long. The DNA for the CDR3 is TGTGCTAGTGGCCCCGGGGGCTCTAGAGGAAACACCATATATTTT. This sequence encodes CASGPGGSRGNTIYF.

About this clone: Since a much larger clone is just one base distant, this may be a read error. This chain uses TRBV6-6 with TRBJ2-7; D is possibly TRBD1 (6 bases). Looked up from germline, CDR1 is MNHNY and CDR2 is SVGAGI (reference sequence). V was clipped by 10 bases and J by 2 bases, with 21 bases between them. The length of the CDR3 is 15 residues. CDR3 sequence (DNA): TGTGCCACCTTTTACAGGGCCATAGGGCCCTACGAGCAGTACTTC. Its translation is CATFYRAIGPYEQYF.

The chain links TRBV30 to TRBJ1-1; possible D gene TRBD1, 6 bases. The CDR3 runs 17 residues. Trimming took off 2 bases at V and 0 bases at J, with 19 bases between the two ends. Germline CDR1 reads GTSNPN; CDR2 reads SVGIG (reference sequence). CDR3 sequence (DNA): TGTGCCTGGAGTTCATCCAAGGTAGGGGGTATGAACACTGAAGCTTTCTTT. The encoded protein is CAWSSSKVGGMNTEAFF.

In this sample, this clone turned up a few times. V and J are TRBV4-3 and TRBJ1-6, with D perhaps matching TRBD1 (5 bases). The CDR3 has 16 amino acids. The germline V gene encodes CDR1 LGHNA and CDR2 YSLEER. V shed 0 bases and J shed 7 bases, with 13 bases lying between them. CDR3 nucleotides: TGCGCCAGCAGCCAAGATCCGCCAGGGCAGAATTCACCCCTCCACTTT. This encodes CASSQDPPGQNSPLHF.

The gene calls are TRBV4-1 and TRBJ1-1, with no clear D. The CDR3 has 15 residues. CDR1 and CDR2 (germline): MGHRA, YSYEKL. Between the trimmed V and J ends, which lost 0 bases and 0 bases, there was a span of 8 bases. The CDR3 DNA reads as TGCGCCAGCAGCCAAGATCTTGTAATGAACACTGAAGCTTTCTTT. It is translated as CASSQDLVMNTEAFF.

The chain has TRBV28 and TRBJ2-3; 12 positions agree with TRBD2. Germline trimming cut 2 bases from V and 4 bases from J; bases unmatched to any gene: 7. Germline values: CDR1 MDHEN, CDR2 SYDVKM. This CDR3 spans 17 amino acids. The CDR3 here is CASSLDTSGRSSDTQYF. The DNA for the CDR3 is TGTGCCAGCAGTTTAGACACTAGCGGGAGGTCCTCAGATACGCAGTATTTT. The whole variable domain, filled in from reference TRBV28 and TRBJ2-3, reads DVKVTQSSRYLVKRTGEKVFLECVQDMDHENMFWYRQDPGLGLRLIYFSYDVKMKEKGDIPEGYSVSREKKERFSLILESASTNQTSMYLCASSLDTSGRSSDTQYFGPGTRLTVL.

The V call is TRBV7-9, the J call TRBJ1-1; 7 bases line up with TRBD1. Germline V CDR1 and CDR2: SEHNR, FQNEAQ (reference sequence). The CDR3 covers 15 residues. V shed 1 base, J shed 5 bases, and the junction held 7 bases outside the gene matches. CDR3 in amino acids: CASSLGQGRRTEAFF. The CDR3 nucleotides read TGTGCCAGCAGCTTAGGACAGGGACGGAGGACTGAAGCTTTCTTT.

The chain employs TRBV19 and TRBJ2-3; possibly TRBD2 for D (5 bases). Germline V CDR1 and CDR2: LNHDA, SQIVND (reference sequence). Trimming cost V 6 bases and J 0 bases, with 10 bases left between them. The CDR3 spans 14 residues. CDR3 region: CASSRGSSTDTQYF. CDR3 sequence (DNA): TGTGCCAGTAGCCGAGGGTCTAGCACAGATACGCAGTATTTT. Full variable domain (rest looked up from reference TRBV19 and TRBJ2-3): DGGITQSPKYLFRKEGQNVTLSCEQNLNHDAMYWYRQDPGQGLRLIYYSQIVNDFQKGDIAEGYSVSREKKESFPLTVTSAQKNPTAFYLCASSRGSSTDTQYFGPGTRLTVL.

The CDR3 DNA follows: TGTGCCAGCAGCAGCAGGGTAGGCCAGCCCCAGCATTTT. Protein product: CASSSRVGQPQHF. The chain links TRBV28 to TRBJ1-5; D is perhaps TRBD1 (5 bases). V dropped 6 bases and J dropped 7 bases, with 13 bases sitting between them. The CDR3 length is 13 residues. CDR1 is MDHEN and CDR2 is SYDVKM in the germline V gene.

About this clone: Other DNA sequences of this sample code for an identical CDR3. This chain links TRBV10-1 with TRBJ1-6, with D possibly matching TRBD1 (6 bases). The CDR3 sequence is 13 residues long. Germline-derived CDR1 and CDR2 are WNHNN and SYGVQD (reference sequence). Trimming took 0 bases from V and 10 from J, leaving 7 bases between them. CDR3 protein: CASSESRGSPLHF. The DNA of the CDR3 is TGCGCCAGCAGTGAGTCGAGGGGGTCACCCCTCCACTTT.

The chain uses TRBV10-3 and TRBJ2-1, with 10 bases matching TRBD2. This CDR3 has 16 amino acids. From germline, CDR1 is ENHRY and CDR2 SYGVKD. V shed 2 bases and J 3 bases; nucleotides not matched to a gene: 4. The CDR3 spells CAISENPSGSYNEQFF. As DNA, the CDR3 is TGTGCCATCAGTGAGAACCCTAGCGGGAGCTACAATGAGCAGTTCTTC.

This clone was seen more than once but under ten times. The chain employs TRBV19 and TRBJ1-5, with TRBD1 identical over 12 bases. J lost 4 bases, V lost 7 bases, and 5 bases had no gene match. Germline V gene sequence: CDR1 LNHDA, CDR2 SQIVND (reference sequence). CDR3 length: 15 amino acids. The chain's CDR3 is CASTQGQGANQPQHF. DNA for the CDR3: TGTGCCAGTACCCAGGGACAGGGGGCAAATCAGCCCCAGCATTTT.

The chain joins TRBV27 to TRBJ2-3, with D unclear. The CDR3 totals 16 residues. Deletions cut 2 bases from V and 3 bases from J, with 15 bases between. Germline CDR1 and CDR2: MNHEY and SMNVEV (reference sequence). CDR3 sequence: CASSLRWRFGTDTQYF. CDR3 in DNA: TGTGCCAGCAGTTTACGCTGGCGGTTCGGTACAGATACGCAGTATTTT.